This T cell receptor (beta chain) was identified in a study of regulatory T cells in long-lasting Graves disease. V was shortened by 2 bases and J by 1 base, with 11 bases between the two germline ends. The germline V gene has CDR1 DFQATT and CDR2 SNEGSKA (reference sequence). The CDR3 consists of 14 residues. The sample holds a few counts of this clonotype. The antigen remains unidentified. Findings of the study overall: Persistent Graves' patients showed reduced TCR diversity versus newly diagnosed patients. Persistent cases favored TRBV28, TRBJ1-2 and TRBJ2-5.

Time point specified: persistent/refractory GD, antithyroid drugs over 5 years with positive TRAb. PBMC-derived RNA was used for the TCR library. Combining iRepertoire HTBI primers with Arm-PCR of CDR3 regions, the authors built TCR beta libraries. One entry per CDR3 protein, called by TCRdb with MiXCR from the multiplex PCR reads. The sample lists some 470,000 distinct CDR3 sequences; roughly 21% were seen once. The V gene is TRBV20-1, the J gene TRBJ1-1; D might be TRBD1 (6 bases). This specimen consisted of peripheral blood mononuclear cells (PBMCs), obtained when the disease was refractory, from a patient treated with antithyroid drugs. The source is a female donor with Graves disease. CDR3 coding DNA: TGCAGTGCTAGAAGGGGGGGCGCGAACACTGAAGCTTTCTTT. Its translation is CSARRGGANTEAFF.